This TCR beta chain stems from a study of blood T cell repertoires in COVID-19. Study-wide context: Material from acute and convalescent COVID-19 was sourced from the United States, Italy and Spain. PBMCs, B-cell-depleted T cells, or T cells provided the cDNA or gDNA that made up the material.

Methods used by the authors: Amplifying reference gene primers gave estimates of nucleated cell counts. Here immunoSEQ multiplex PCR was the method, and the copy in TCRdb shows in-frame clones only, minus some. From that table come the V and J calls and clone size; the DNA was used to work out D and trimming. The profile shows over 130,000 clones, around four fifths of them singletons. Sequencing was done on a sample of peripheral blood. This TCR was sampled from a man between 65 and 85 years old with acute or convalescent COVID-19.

The CDR3 region is CASSRQGRQPQHF. The CDR3 nucleotides read TGTGCCAGCAGTAGACAGGGACGACAGCCCCAGCATTTT. The chain combines TRBV6-6 with TRBJ1-5, with 7 bases that match TRBD1. The V gene's germline CDR1 is MNHNY and CDR2 SVGAGI (reference sequence). The CDR3 sequence is 13 residues long. Unmatched junction bases numbered 5, after V lost 5 bases and J lost 7 bases.